The next 30 T cell receptor beta chains were all read from a single sample in a study of cytomegalovirus exposure and HLA in healthy donors. The PCR contained 60 Vbeta and 13 Jbeta primers. Clones were sequenced by immunoSEQ multiplex PCR, and TCRdb holds only the in-frame ones, with some missing. This repertoire shows approximately 180,000 clones, roughly 80% found once; its top ten account for approximately 1.5%. The sample consisted of PBMCs. The receptors here all came from a woman in her late teens or twenties in good health and CMV-seronegative.

V is TRBV4-3 and J is TRBJ2-2, with D unresolved. This CDR3 is built from 15 residues. The V end lost 3 bases, the J end lost 0 bases, and 8 bases lay between the germline ends. Germline V CDR1 and CDR2: LGHNA, YSLEER. CDR3 DNA sequence: TGCGCCAGCAGCCAGGGCAGTTCGAACACCGGGGAGCTGTTTTTT. This sequence encodes CASSQGSSNTGELFF.

This clone was recorded a few times. The chain combines TRBV13 with TRBJ2-2; TRBD2 matches at 11 bases. There are 14 residues in the CDR3. CDR1 is PRHDT, CDR2 FYEKMQ, per germline (reference sequence). V was pared by 4 bases and J by 10 bases, with 5 bases of the junction left unmatched. The CDR3 region is CASSSLAGEVELFF. The CDR3 DNA reads as TGTGCCAGCAGCTCACTAGCGGGAGAAGTGGAGCTGTTTTTT.

The rearrangement links TRBV2 to TRBJ1-1; D uncertain. The CDR3 sequence is 14 residues long. V gave up 6 bases and J gave up 0 bases, with 11 bases separating them. Germline assignment: CDR1 SNHLY and CDR2 FYNNEI. CDR3 sequence (DNA): TGTGCCAGCAGCTTATTACTTATGAACACTGAAGCTTTCTTT. Residues: CASSLLLMNTEAFF.

This clone appeared a few times. This chain connects TRBV4-3 to TRBJ1-5; the D is unclear. Germline V gene data show CDR1 as LGHNA and CDR2 as YSLEER. The CDR3 covers 16 residues. The V gene lost 0 bases and the J gene lost 6 bases, with 15 bases spanning the gap. CDR3 in amino acids: CASSQDSWEASQPQHF. The CDR3 DNA reads as TGCGCCAGCAGCCAAGACTCTTGGGAGGCTTCTCAGCCCCAGCATTTT.

This clone occurred once. The V and J genes are TRBV11-2 and TRBJ1-2; 11 nucleotides align to TRBD1. Germline V CDR1 and CDR2: SGHAT, FQNNGV. CDR3 length: 16 amino acids. Trimming took 3 bases from V and 4 from J; bases not matched to a gene: 7. The CDR3 protein is CASSFDGTGGVYGYTF. The CDR3 region has the DNA TGTGCCAGCAGCTTCGACGGGACAGGGGGTGTCTATGGCTACACCTTC. Drawing the rest from reference TRBV11-2 and TRBJ1-2, the complete variable domain is EAGVAQSPRYKIIEKRQSVAFWCNPISGHATLYWYQQILGQGPKLLIQFQNNGVVDDSQLPKDRFSAERLKGVDSTLKIQPAKLEDSAVYLCASSFDGTGGVYGYTFGSGTRLTVV.

V is TRBV7-2 and J is TRBJ2-1; the match to TRBD1 covers 8 bases. Germline CDR1 reads SGHTA; CDR2 reads FQGNSA. V gave up 0 bases and J gave up 6 bases; unmatched junction bases: 4. The CDR3 loop spans 15 amino acids. The CDR3 here is CASSLAQGAINEQFF. CDR3 coding DNA: TGTGCCAGCAGCTTAGCCCAGGGGGCTATCAATGAGCAGTTCTTC.

The chain recombines TRBV27 with TRBJ2-5; D is perhaps TRBD1 (5 bases). The V end was cut by 0 bases, the J end by 8 bases, with 16 bases between. Per the germline V gene, CDR1 is MNHEY and CDR2 is SMNVEV (reference sequence). The CDR3 is 15 amino acids. The CDR3 region is CASSLSGLLLDTQYF. The CDR3 DNA is TGTGCCAGCAGTTTATCGGGGCTACTTTTGGATACCCAGTACTTC.

The genes are TRBV9 and TRBJ2-7, with D tentatively TRBD1 (5 bases). V lost 3 bases and J lost 3, with 19 bases in between. Germline assignment: CDR1 SGDLS and CDR2 YYNGEE. CDR3 length: 16 amino acids. The DNA of the CDR3 is TGTGCCAGCAGCGACGCAGCCGTGACAGCGTTCTACGAGCAGTACTTC. It yields the protein CASSDAAVTAFYEQYF.

This chain uses TRBV7-2 with TRBJ2-1; 10 nucleotides agree with TRBD2. This CDR3 is built from 16 residues. Unmatched junction bases numbered 2, after V lost 3 bases and J lost 0 bases. Germline V gives CDR1 SGHTA, CDR2 FQGNSA. The CDR3 DNA reads as TGTGCCAGCAGCTTGTCTAGCGGGAGCTCCTACAATGAGCAGTTCTTC. Its translation: CASSLSSGSSYNEQFF.

A few counts support this clone. The chain carries TRBV29-1 and TRBJ2-7; 9 positions agree with TRBD1. This CDR3 region has 15 residues. The germline gives CDR1 SQVTM, CDR2 ANQGSEA. V dropped 3 bases and J dropped 3; count of bases not matched to a gene: 9. The CDR3 nucleotides read TGCAGCGTTGATACCTCCGGGACAGGGTTCTACGAGCAGTACTTC. Encoded protein: CSVDTSGTGFYEQYF.

CDR3 loop: CASSFLARGAYEQYF. CDR3 bases: TGTGCCAGCAGCTTTTTAGCGCGCGGGGCCTACGAGCAGTACTTC. The J gene is TRBJ2-7, the V gene TRBV7-9, with a possible D match to TRBD2 (6 bases). CDR3 size: 15 residues. Germline V CDR1 and CDR2: SEHNR, FQNEAQ (reference sequence). Trimming shortened V by 3 bases and J by 2 bases, and 14 bases separated the two germline ends.

The CDR3 reads CASSIFGRGNTIYF. The CDR3, as DNA: TGTGCCAGTAGTATATTTGGTAGAGGAAACACCATATATTTT. V usage is TRBV19 and J usage is TRBJ1-3; no firm D call. The CDR3 covers 14 residues. Germline V gene sequence: CDR1 LNHDA, CDR2 SQIVND (reference sequence). Trimming removed 2 bases at V and 4 bases at J, with 9 bases between.

The chain combines TRBV19 with TRBJ2-1, with a weak D call TRBD1 (7 bases). This CDR3 region has 16 residues. Germline CDR1 and CDR2: LNHDA and SQIVND (reference sequence). Trimming removed 10 bases from V and 3 bases from J, with 22 bases in between. This CDR3 reads CATLENAGQSYNEQFF. The CDR3 DNA is TGTGCCACCCTGGAGAACGCGGGACAGAGCTACAATGAGCAGTTCTTC.

The rearrangement links TRBV11-2 to TRBJ2-3, with TRBD2 matching 11 bases. The CDR3 runs 15 residues. V lost 5 bases, J lost 2 bases, and 3 bases stayed unmatched. The germline V gene encodes CDR1 SGHAT and CDR2 FQNNGV. DNA for the CDR3: TGTGCCAGCAGCCGACTAGCGGGGTCCACAGATACGCAGTATTTT. As protein: CASSRLAGSTDTQYF.

The table lists this clone with a few counts. The V call is TRBV2, the J call TRBJ1-1; perhaps TRBD1 as D (6 bases). CDR1 is SNHLY and CDR2 is FYNNEI in the germline V gene. V dropped 6 bases and J dropped 4 bases, with 12 bases sitting between them. The CDR3 is made up of 13 amino acids. The CDR3 protein is CASSLPGATEAFF. CDR3 coding DNA: TGTGCCAGCAGCCTTCCAGGGGCCACTGAAGCTTTCTTT.

This chain uses TRBV9 with TRBJ1-5, with a weak D call TRBD1 (5 bases). There are 15 residues in the CDR3. The germline V gene encodes CDR1 SGDLS and CDR2 YYNGEE. The V and J ends lost 1 base and 3 bases respectively, with 11 bases between them. The CDR3 bases are TGTGCCAGCAGCGTAAGTGGGGCCCCCAATCAGCCCCAGCATTTT. It codes for CASSVSGAPNQPQHF.

CDR3 in amino acids: CASSPTRDRASPLHF. The CDR3 DNA reads as TGTGCCAGCAGTCCCACGCGGGACAGGGCCTCACCCCTCCACTTT. The rearrangement joins TRBV27 to TRBJ1-6; 9 bases fit TRBD1. V lost 5 bases, J lost 10 bases, and 9 bases stayed unmatched. This CDR3 is 15 amino acids long. CDR1 MNHEY and CDR2 SMNVEV come from the germline V gene (reference sequence).

The rearrangement uses TRBV7-9 and TRBJ2-5; possibly TRBD1 for D (6 bases). V lost 6 bases to trimming and J lost 2 bases, with 16 bases between them. Germline CDR1 is SEHNR and CDR2 is FQNEAQ (reference sequence). The CDR3 runs to 15 residues. This CDR3 reads CASSSGQSEQETQYF. The CDR3 DNA is TGTGCCAGCAGTTCCGGACAGAGTGAACAAGAGACCCAGTACTTC.

The chain uses TRBV4-1 and TRBJ2-1; D gene unclear. The V end was cut by 5 bases, the J end by 7 bases, with 6 bases between. CDR1 MGHRA and CDR2 YSYEKL come from the germline V gene. The CDR3 consists of 11 residues. The CDR3 DNA reads as TGCGCCAGCAGCGCGCCGAATGAGCAGTTCTTC. Its protein is CASSAPNEQFF.

The J gene is TRBJ2-2, the V gene TRBV7-6; 8 bases align to TRBD1. CDR1 is SGHVS and CDR2 is FNYEAQ in the germline V gene. The CDR3 runs to 18 residues. The ends lost 2 bases at V and 2 bases at J; junction bases unmatched: 10. The chain's CDR3 is CASSLLTGTGVNTGELFF. The DNA for the CDR3 is TGTGCCAGCAGCTTACTAACCGGGACAGGAGTCAACACCGGGGAGCTGTTTTTT.

The chain carries TRBV2 and TRBJ2-1; TRBD1 matches 10 bases. Germline V gene data show CDR1 as SNHLY and CDR2 as FYNNEI. The CDR3 totals 16 residues. V was pared by 4 bases and J by 4 bases, with 7 bases of the junction left unmatched. The CDR3 DNA follows: TGTGCCAGCAGTGGAGAGACAGGGGGCGTGTACAATGAGCAGTTCTTC. Translating it yields CASSGETGGVYNEQFF.

J is TRBJ1-1 and V is TRBV6-1; the match to TRBD1 covers 11 bases. The trim removed 6 bases at V and 5 bases at J, leaving 8 bases unmatched. This CDR3 contains 15 residues. CDR1 and CDR2 from the germline V gene are MNHNS and SASEGT. The CDR3 nucleotides are TGTGCCAGCAGACGGACAGGGGGCGCGGATACTGAAGCTTTCTTT. Translation gives CASRRTGGADTEAFF.

The V gene is TRBV5-6, the J gene TRBJ1-2, with D tentatively TRBD1 (6 bases). Germline V lookup: CDR1 SGHDT, CDR2 YYEEEE. The V gene lost 5 bases and the J gene lost 3 bases, with 20 bases spanning the gap. The CDR3 covers 16 residues. CDR3 protein: CASRPKPRGSHYGYTF. CDR3 in DNA: TGTGCCAGCAGACCCAAGCCCAGGGGCTCCCACTATGGCTACACCTTC.

The genes are TRBV7-9 and TRBJ1-2, with D tentatively TRBD1 (6 bases). V was trimmed by 1 base and J by 8 bases, leaving 14 bases between them. This CDR3 comprises 14 residues. The germline CDR1 and CDR2 sequences are SEHNR and FQNEAQ (reference sequence). The CDR3 region has the DNA TGTGCCAGCAGCTTAGAAGGGGGGGCGGAAGGCTACACCTTC. Its protein product is CASSLEGGAEGYTF. The full variable domain, its missing parts supplied by reference TRBV7-9 and TRBJ1-2, is DTGVSQNPRHKITKRGQNVTFRCDPISEHNRLYWYRQTLGQGPEFLTYFQNEAQLEKSRLLSDRFSAERPKGSFSTLEIQRTEQGDSAMYLCASSLEGGAEGYTFGSGTRLTVV.

The gene calls are TRBV28 and TRBJ2-1; 9 bases map to TRBD2. The CDR3 length is 13 residues. V lost 7 bases and J lost 8; bases outside the gene matches: 6. Looked up from germline, CDR1 is MDHEN and CDR2 is SYDVKM. This CDR3 is CASIRAGGHEQFF. CDR3 DNA: TGTGCCAGCATCAGGGCGGGGGGGCATGAGCAGTTCTTC.

The chain is built from TRBV28 and TRBJ2-7, with 7 bases lining up with TRBD2. CDR3 length equals 14 residues. Losses at the gene ends were 3 bases for V and 6 bases for J; bases not matched to a gene: 8. Germline V lookup: CDR1 MDHEN, CDR2 SYDVKM. The chain's CDR3 is CASSFSVGGLEQYF. CDR3 nucleotides: TGTGCCAGCAGTTTTAGTGTGGGAGGGCTCGAGCAGTACTTC.

V is TRBV7-9 and J is TRBJ1-5, with TRBD1 as a possible D gene (5 bases). The germline gives CDR1 SEHNR, CDR2 FQNEAQ (reference sequence). V was cut by 1 base and J by 3 bases, with 10 bases left in between. The CDR3 has 15 residues. CDR3 nucleotide sequence: TGTGCCAGCAGCTTAGAGTCCAGGGACAATCAGCCCCAGCATTTT. Translation: CASSLESRDNQPQHF. Full variable domain (outside the CDR3, taken from reference TRBV7-9 and TRBJ1-5): DTGVSQNPRHKITKRGQNVTFRCDPISEHNRLYWYRQTLGQGPEFLTYFQNEAQLEKSRLLSDRFSAERPKGSFSTLEIQRTEQGDSAMYLCASSLESRDNQPQHFGDGTRLSIL.

This rearrangement joins TRBV28 to TRBJ2-7; 11 bases match TRBD2. Trimming at V came to 6 bases and at J to 3 bases, leaving 7 bases not matched to a gene. This CDR3 has 15 amino acids. The germline gives CDR1 MDHEN, CDR2 SYDVKM. The CDR3 nucleotides read TGTGCCAGCAGCGCCGGGACTAGCGGAAGCTACGAGCAGTACGTC. Amino acid sequence: CASSAGTSGSYEQYV.

The chain carries TRBV2 and TRBJ2-7, with 11 bases identical to TRBD2. V trimming: 4 bases; J trimming: 7 bases; junction bases outside the gene matches: 6. Germline-derived CDR1 and CDR2 are SNHLY and FYNNEI. The CDR3 runs to 14 residues. The CDR3 sequence is CASSGSGRVNEQYV. The CDR3 DNA sequence: TGTGCCAGCAGTGGTAGCGGGAGGGTGAATGAGCAGTACGTC.

The V and J genes are TRBV28 and TRBJ1-1; 7 positions agree with TRBD1. V shed 6 bases and J 5 bases; nucleotides not matched to a gene: 9. The germline CDR1 and CDR2 sequences are MDHEN and SYDVKM. CDR3 length: 14 residues. As DNA, the CDR3 is TGTGCCAGCAGCCTACACAGGGGTTGGACTGAAGCTTTCTTT. Its protein product is CASSLHRGWTEAFF.